One sample yielded the 2 T cell receptor beta chains listed below, sequenced in a study of T cells in Graves' hyperthyroidism and ophthalmopathy. From RNA transcripts, TCR beta CDR3 regions were amplified. HTBI primers drove first-round RT-PCR of the TCR CDR3. Using its own MiXCR run on the multiplex PCR reads, TCRdb lists one record per CDR3 protein. The table records about 200,000 distinct CDR3 sequences, about 17% of them present only once. Sequenced: blood. These TCRs come from a woman in her 50s with Graves' hyperthyroidism.

The chain uses TRBV5-1 and TRBJ2-1; TRBD2 agrees at 11 bases. V lost 4 bases and J lost 8; bases outside the gene matches: 14. From germline, CDR1 is SGHRS and CDR2 YFSETQ. The CDR3 extends over 17 amino acids. The CDR3 spells CASSPSGRQRGVYEQFF. CDR3 sequence (DNA): TGCGCCAGCAGCCCTAGCGGGAGGCAACGGGGGGTATATGAGCAGTTCTTC.

This clonotype was recorded many times. The CDR3 sequence is CASMRGDNQPQHF. CDR3 in DNA: TGTGCCAGCATGAGAGGGGACAATCAGCCCCAGCATTTT. This chain links TRBV28 with TRBJ1-5; perhaps TRBD1 as D (5 bases). V lost 7 bases and J 3 bases, leaving 10 bases between the germline ends. The length of the CDR3 is 13 residues. Germline-derived CDR1 and CDR2 are MDHEN and SYDVKM.